This T cell receptor beta chain was found in a study of post-analysis software for immune sequencing data. Study as a whole: Patients had relapsing-remitting, secondary progressive or progressive-relapsing multiple sclerosis; some lacked subtype.

Of note for this clonotype: Its specificity is unknown.

cDNA libraries of TCR beta carried unique molecular identifiers. With about 0.85 to 10 million T cells as the source, roughly 500,000 cDNA molecules resulted. TCRdb processed the PCR reads anew with MiXCR; each CDR3 protein has one entry. The repertoire has about 430,000 distinct CDR3 sequences, about 39% of them found once; the top ten carry 6.5% to 8%. Study observations and caveats: Elevated frequency relative to controls characterized several TRBV segments in patients, TRBV5-6, TRBV5-1 and TRBV20-1 among them. Co-batched samples clustered tightly together by F measure.

The germline V and J ends were trimmed by 6 bases and 8 bases, with 19 bases remaining between them. Germline V gives CDR1 MNHEY, CDR2 SVGAGI. The CDR3 runs to 14 residues. The sequencing sample was made of blood. The source of this sequence is a girl aged 2 to 10 with multiple sclerosis. The chain links TRBV6-5 to TRBJ1-2; D might be TRBD1 (5 bases). The DNA of the CDR3 is TGTGCCAGCAGCGTTTACCCCCAGGGAGGAGGCTACACCTTC. It translates to CASSVYPQGGGYTF.